The clone carrying this T cell receptor (beta chain) has a handful of counts. What it binds is unknown. The data were taken from a study of cytomegalovirus exposure and HLA in healthy donors. In the study overall: Within the Caucasian-associated ancestry cluster were roughly 81% of the 398 genotyped donors. Study results and limitations: The classifier was said to identify cytomegalovirus status with high specificity and sensitivity. Later analysis suggested links between common viral pathogens and several top significant clusters. Excluded were some V segments that proved indistinguishable, including TRBV6-2 and TRBV6-3.

The primer mix had 60 Vbeta and 13 Jbeta primers. Measured with immunoSEQ multiplex PCR; TCRdb has only the in-frame clones, and not every one. The data contain 95,000 to 150,000 clones, around 75% of them singletons. V was shortened by 0 bases and J by 5 bases, with 7 bases between the two germline ends. Germline CDR1 is SGHTA and CDR2 is FQGNSA. The CDR3 is 13 residues long. The V gene is TRBV7-2, the J gene TRBJ2-5; D may be TRBD2 (5 bases). The TCR sequence derives from a man aged 25 to 45 in good health and CMV-seronegative. The sequenced sample was PBMCs. The CDR3 loop is CASSLAPGETQYF. As DNA, the CDR3 is TGTGCCAGCAGCTTAGCCCCGGGGGAGACCCAGTACTTC.